This passage covers 23 T cell receptor beta chains from one sample sequenced in a study of blood T cell repertoires in COVID-19. Repertoires were generated with immunoSEQ multiplex PCR, while TCRdb's copy carries only in-frame clones and drops some. The sample carries 200,000 or so clones, roughly four fifths recorded once. What was sequenced was peripheral blood. These receptors were taken from a woman aged 55-70 years with acute or convalescent COVID-19.

The chain has TRBV5-1 and TRBJ2-1, with TRBD1 matching over 7 bases. Germline V gene lookup returns CDR1 SGHRS and CDR2 YFSETQ. V shed 4 bases and J 6 bases; nucleotides not matched to a gene: 4. The CDR3 length is 13 residues. In nucleotides, the CDR3 is TGCGCCAGCAGCCAAGGGACAGCCAATGAGCAGTTCTTC. Translating it yields CASSQGTANEQFF.

The V call is TRBV3-1 (or the pseudogene TRBV3-2), the J call TRBJ1-1, with D maybe TRBD1 (5 bases). The germline V gene encodes CDR1 LGHDT and CDR2 YNNKEL (reference sequence). This CDR3 is 14 amino acids long. Between the trimmed V and J ends, which lost 1 base and 7 bases, there was a span of 13 bases. The DNA of the CDR3 is TGTGCCAGCAGCCAAGTTCAGGGCCGTGGTGAAGCTTTCTTT. Protein product: CASSQVQGRGEAFF.

V gene TRBV5-1 combines with J gene TRBJ1-1; possible D gene TRBD1, 5 bases. Trimming left V 0 bases short and J 2 bases short, with 14 bases between. CDR1 SGHRS and CDR2 YFSETQ come from the germline V gene. CDR3 length: 16 amino acids. The CDR3 nucleotides read TGCGCCAGCAGCTTGGCCGTTGGACAACTCAACACTGAAGCTTTCTTT. Amino acids: CASSLAVGQLNTEAFF.

The V and J genes are TRBV15 and TRBJ1-2, with 12 bases matching TRBD1. The V gene's germline CDR1 is LNHNV and CDR2 YYDKDF (reference sequence). With 1 base clipped from V and 8 bases from J, the junction kept 8 bases outside the gene matches. CDR3 length equals 16 residues. The CDR3 loop is CATSRGSGQGAPGYTF. The CDR3 DNA reads TGTGCCACCAGCAGAGGATCGGGACAGGGGGCGCCCGGCTACACCTTC.

This chain joins TRBV12-3 or TRBV12-4 and TRBJ2-5, with D hard to call. The CDR3 runs 12 residues. V lost 8 bases, J lost 0 bases, and 7 bases lay in between. CDR3 residues: CASGLHQETQYF. DNA for the CDR3: TGTGCCAGCGGCCTCCACCAAGAGACCCAGTACTTC.

This clone was seen just once. This sequence joins TRBV28 and TRBJ1-4; TRBD1 agrees at 9 bases. Trimming took 7 bases from V and 7 from J; bases not matched to a gene: 10. This CDR3 has 15 amino acids. Germline V gene data show CDR1 as MDHEN and CDR2 as SYDVKM. The CDR3, as DNA: TGTGCCAGCAACAACCACGGGACAGGGCTTGAAAAACTGTTTTTT. Translating gives CASNNHGTGLEKLFF.

This clone was counted a single time. In nucleotides, the CDR3 is TGTGCCAGCAGCAGCAGGGACCAAGAGACCCAGTACTTC. Residues: CASSSRDQETQYF. The chain recombines TRBV21-1 with TRBJ2-5; the table's TRBD1 call for D was not verified on the DNA. TRBV21-1 is a pseudogene segment. The CDR3 loop spans 13 amino acids.

The rearrangement uses TRBV6-1 and TRBJ1-5; D gene unclear. The CDR3 length is 18 residues. V was trimmed by 1 base and J by 3 bases, leaving 19 bases between them. Per germline, CDR1 MNHNS and CDR2 SASEGT. In DNA, the CDR3 is TGTGCCAGCAGTGAAGATTGGCCTGTGGGGAGAAACAATCAGCCCCAGCATTTT. Translation: CASSEDWPVGRNNQPQHF.

The rearrangement uses TRBV19 and TRBJ2-5, with D possibly being TRBD1 (6 bases). This CDR3 spans 13 amino acids. V was trimmed by 4 bases and J by 4 bases, leaving 10 bases between them. Germline CDR1 LNHDA, CDR2 SQIVND (reference sequence). The CDR3 spells CASSTRRGETQYF. The CDR3 region has the DNA TGTGCCAGTAGTACACGCAGGGGAGAGACCCAGTACTTC.

The chain's CDR3 is CASSLDRGTLLSTDTQYF. The CDR3, as DNA: TGTGCCAGCAGCTTAGATCGGGGGACCCTCCTTAGCACAGATACGCAGTATTTT. The gene calls are TRBV7-8 and TRBJ2-3, with D possibly TRBD2 on 6 matching bases. This CDR3 contains 18 residues. V was pared by 1 base and J by 0 bases, with 17 bases between. The V gene's germline CDR1 is SGHVS and CDR2 FQNEAQ.

This chain uses TRBV29-1 with TRBJ1-6; possible D gene TRBD1, 6 bases. Per germline, CDR1 SQVTM and CDR2 ANQGSEA. V gave up 6 bases and J gave up 3 bases, with 9 bases separating them. This CDR3 region has 13 residues. CDR3 protein: CSVRDNYNSPLHF. DNA for the CDR3: TGCAGCGTCCGGGACAACTATAATTCACCCCTCCACTTT.

V and J are TRBV2 and TRBJ1-3; D is possibly TRBD1 (6 bases). V was shortened by 5 bases and J by 4 bases, with 12 bases between the two germline ends. In germline, CDR1 is SNHLY, CDR2 FYNNEI. The CDR3 has 14 amino acids. This CDR3 reads CASSRQAVGNTIYF. CDR3 sequence (DNA): TGTGCCAGCAGTAGACAGGCTGTGGGAAACACCATATATTTT.

The chain links TRBV6-5 to TRBJ1-1; no clear D gene. Germline lookup yields CDR1 MNHEY and CDR2 SVGAGI. Trimming cost V 6 bases and J 5 bases, with 7 bases left between them. This CDR3 contains 11 residues. In nucleotides, the CDR3 is TGTGCCAGCAGCTCGACTACTGAAGCTTTCTTT. Protein product: CASSSTTEAFF.

The genes are TRBV7-9 and TRBJ2-3; no reliable D call. The V gene's germline CDR1 is SEHNR and CDR2 FQNEAQ (reference sequence). Deletions cut 5 bases from V and 8 bases from J, with 11 bases between. The CDR3 length is 12 residues. This chain's CDR3 is CASSQLEATQYF. The DNA of the CDR3 is TGTGCCAGCAGCCAGTTAGAGGCTACGCAGTATTTT.

The chain is built from TRBV6-2 or TRBV6-3 and TRBJ1-5, with TRBD1 as a possible D gene (5 bases). This CDR3 is 14 amino acids long. Germline CDR1 is MNHEY and CDR2 is SVGEGT. Trimming removed 3 bases from V and 4 bases from J, with 10 bases in between. In DNA form, the CDR3 reads TGTGCCAGCAGTTATACCGGGGGAAATCAGCCCCAGCATTTT. Its translation: CASSYTGGNQPQHF.

The chain links TRBV6-5 to TRBJ1-2; no clear D. V was pared by 8 bases and J by 5 bases, with 18 bases between. The CDR3 is made up of 14 amino acids. The germline V gene has CDR1 MNHEY and CDR2 SVGAGI. In DNA form, the CDR3 reads TGTGCCAGCCGCAAAAGGCAGGATGGGTATGGCTACACCTTC. It specifies CASRKRQDGYGYTF.

The rearrangement joins TRBV7-9 to TRBJ1-1; no definite D call. CDR3 length: 15 residues. The germline V and J ends were trimmed by 1 base and 1 base, with 10 bases remaining between them. CDR1 and CDR2 (germline): SEHNR, FQNEAQ (reference sequence). CDR3 protein: CASSLVSIQNTEAFF. In DNA form, the CDR3 reads TGTGCCAGCAGCTTAGTTTCCATACAGAACACTGAAGCTTTCTTT.

The rearrangement uses TRBV29-1 and TRBJ2-3; 11 bases fit TRBD2. Looked up from germline, CDR1 is SQVTM and CDR2 is ANQGSEA. The CDR3 length is 13 residues. DNA of the CDR3: TGCAGTAGGACTAGCGGGAGCACAGATACGCAGTATTTT. This codes for CSRTSGSTDTQYF.

This chain connects TRBV7-9 to TRBJ1-3; the D gene is possibly TRBD1 (5 bases). Trimming cost V 4 bases and J 6 bases, with 22 bases left between them. The CDR3 sequence is 17 residues long. From germline, CDR1 is SEHNR and CDR2 FQNEAQ (reference sequence). CDR3 residues: CASSSQLGRGPSNTIYF. CDR3 nucleotide sequence: TGTGCCAGCAGCTCACAGCTTGGGAGGGGACCCTCAAACACCATATATTTT. The variable domain in full, completed from reference TRBV7-9 and TRBJ1-3, reads DTGVSQNPRHKITKRGQNVTFRCDPISEHNRLYWYRQTLGQGPEFLTYFQNEAQLEKSRLLSDRFSAERPKGSFSTLEIQRTEQGDSAMYLCASSSQLGRGPSNTIYFGEGSWLTVV.

This clone turned up a few times. The chain employs TRBV5-6 and TRBJ2-1; maybe TRBD2 (6 bases). Trimming took 3 bases from V and 1 from J, leaving 14 bases between them. The V gene's germline CDR1 is SGHDT and CDR2 YYEEEE. The CDR3 is 16 residues long. CDR3: CASSSAGLGSYNEQFF. CDR3 sequence (DNA): TGTGCCAGCAGCTCCGCGGGGCTGGGATCCTACAATGAGCAGTTCTTC.

This chain connects TRBV7-8 to TRBJ2-7; the match to TRBD1 covers 8 bases. The CDR3 is 15 amino acids. Trimming removed 5 bases from V and 3 bases from J; junction bases left unmatched: 9. Germline CDR1 SGHVS, CDR2 FQNEAQ. CDR3 nucleotide sequence: TGTGCCAGCAGCCAGTTTCTGGGACAGGACTACGAGCAGTACTTC. Its protein is CASSQFLGQDYEQYF.

V gene TRBV5-1 combines with J gene TRBJ2-7; 9 bases match TRBD1. With V trimmed by 4 bases and J by 4 bases, 6 bases remained unmatched. CDR3 length equals 14 residues. Germline V gene sequence: CDR1 SGHRS, CDR2 YFSETQ. The CDR3 loop is CASSPGTGIYEQYF. CDR3 in DNA: TGCGCCAGCAGCCCTGGGACAGGGATTTACGAGCAGTACTTC.

The chain recombines TRBV3-1 (or the pseudogene TRBV3-2) with TRBJ2-7; TRBD2 matches at 8 bases. CDR1 and CDR2 from the germline V gene are LGHDT and YNNKEL (reference sequence). Trimming took 3 bases from V and 9 from J; bases not matched to a gene: 7. The CDR3 runs to 13 residues. The CDR3 sequence is CASSHGGGLGQYF. For the CDR3, the DNA is TGTGCCAGCAGCCATGGCGGGGGGCTGGGGCAGTACTTC.